The source of this T cell receptor (beta chain) is a study of technical replicates of blood from a few donors. With 6 bases removed from V and 1 base from J, the gap between germline ends came to 9 bases. CDR1 is SEHNR, CDR2 FQNEAQ, per germline (reference sequence). There are 13 residues in the CDR3. Method: immunoSEQ multiplex PCR; TCRdb's copy keeps in-frame clones and lacks some. The table has some 47,000 clones, 92% seen once; the top ten hold around 4%. This clone appeared once. V gene TRBV7-9 combines with J gene TRBJ1-1, with no clear D. The sequencing sample was made of PBMCs. This receptor was taken from a human donor in good health. Some clones in this sample may be carry-over from other donors' samples. The CDR3 bases are TGTGCCAGCAGACATGAACGGAACACTGAAGCTTTCTTT. This translates into CASRHERNTEAFF.